A single sample is the source of the 8 T cell receptor beta chains below, sequenced in a study of control samples from healthy donors and cancer patients. Clones were read by immunoSEQ multiplex PCR, and TCRdb kept only the in-frame ones, dropping some. This sample carries 150,000 to 200,000 clones, approximately 90% of them seen once, and the ten largest clones take 0.68%. The sequenced sample was blood. These receptors all come from a woman younger than 45 in good health.

A single count supports this clone. This chain joins TRBV28 and TRBJ2-3; D unresolved. The CDR3 is 17 amino acids. Trimming removed 6 bases at V and 0 bases at J, with 19 bases between. In germline, CDR1 is MDHEN, CDR2 SYDVKM. CDR3 region: CASRRSRALRSTDTQYF. The CDR3 coding sequence is TGTGCCAGCAGGCGGAGCCGGGCCCTCCGGAGCACAGATACGCAGTATTTT. Together with reference TRBV28 and TRBJ2-3, the CDR3 gives the full variable domain: DVKVTQSSRYLVKRTGEKVFLECVQDMDHENMFWYRQDPGLGLRLIYFSYDVKMKEKGDIPEGYSVSREKKERFSLILESASTNQTSMYLCASRRSRALRSTDTQYFGPGTRLTVL.

The chain employs TRBV27 and TRBJ2-7; 9 bases fit TRBD2. The V segment lost 5 bases and the J segment 3 bases; nucleotides outside the gene matches: 8. CDR3 length equals 15 residues. Germline V lookup: CDR1 MNHEY, CDR2 SMNVEV (reference sequence). The CDR3 protein is CASSRGTSNVYEQYF. The DNA of the CDR3 is TGTGCCAGCAGTCGCGGGACTAGCAACGTCTACGAGCAGTACTTC.

The chain uses TRBV6-2 or TRBV6-3 and TRBJ2-5, with 8 nucleotides matching TRBD2. With 5 bases clipped from V and 12 bases from J, the junction kept 20 bases outside the gene matches. This CDR3 is 16 amino acids long. Germline V lookup: CDR1 MNHEY, CDR2 SVGEGT. The CDR3 region is CASSHPSLADPGREYF. In DNA, the CDR3 is TGTGCCAGCAGTCACCCCTCTCTAGCGGACCCCGGGAGGGAGTACTTC.

This chain uses TRBV19 with TRBJ1-3; unclear D gene. The V and J ends lost 4 bases and 4 bases respectively, with 17 bases between them. The CDR3 loop spans 16 amino acids. Per germline, CDR1 LNHDA and CDR2 SQIVND (reference sequence). The CDR3 spells CASSTLDGRRGNTIYF. The CDR3 DNA reads as TGTGCCAGTAGTACCTTGGACGGTCGAAGAGGAAACACCATATATTTT.

This rearrangement joins TRBV7-2 to TRBJ1-6; 7 bases line up with TRBD1. Trimming took 0 bases from V and 4 from J; bases not matched to a gene: 3. CDR1 is SGHTA, CDR2 FQGNSA, per germline. The CDR3 spans 16 residues. The CDR3 reads CASSLAGTVYNSPLHF. The CDR3 DNA reads TGTGCCAGCAGCTTAGCAGGGACAGTTTATAATTCACCCCTCCACTTT.

As DNA, the CDR3 is TGTGCCAGCAGTGAAGCGCGGGAGGCCCCCTACGAGCAGTACTTC. Protein: CASSEAREAPYEQYF. The chain joins TRBV6-1 to TRBJ2-7; TRBD2 matches 8 bases. V was clipped by 0 bases and J by 2 bases; unmatched bases: 3. The CDR3 sequence is 15 residues long. Per germline, CDR1 MNHNS and CDR2 SASEGT.

This chain links TRBV7-2 with TRBJ2-3; tentatively, D is TRBD2 (5 bases). V shed 0 bases and J shed 6 bases, with 16 bases lying between them. This CDR3 spans 16 amino acids. Germline CDR1 is SGHTA and CDR2 is FQGNSA. In nucleotides, the CDR3 is TGTGCCAGCAGCTTAGCGCGGTTGCGGGTCGGGGATACGCAGTATTTT. Translated, it gives CASSLARLRVGDTQYF.

J is TRBJ2-3 and V is TRBV4-3; D ambiguous. V was pared by 4 bases and J by 2 bases, with 13 bases between. CDR1 is LGHNA and CDR2 is YSLEER in the germline V gene. The CDR3 consists of 15 residues. The CDR3 spells CASSRGTDNTDTQYF. CDR3 sequence (DNA): TGCGCCAGCAGCCGTGGAACTGATAACACAGATACGCAGTATTTT.